This record looks at one TCR beta chain sequence and its context. A read error may be the cause here, since a much bigger clone is one base away. The CDR3 length is 19 residues. Germline V gives CDR1 SGDLS, CDR2 YYNGEE. The use of previously described methods and listed TCR primers produced the bulk TCR libraries. One entry per CDR3 protein results from TCRdb running MiXCR on the PCR reads. The top ten clones hold around 0.84% of a sample with 460,000 or so distinct CDR3 sequences, about 20% of them seen once. The data belong to a study of molecular identifiers for immune sequencing clone quantification.

This TCR derives from a human donor in good health. Some libraries in this study had Jurkat cell RNA spiked in. The sequencing input was naive CD8+ T cells from blood, with Jurkat cell RNA spiked in. The subset is: FACS-sorted CD8+CD4-CCR7+CD45RA+ naive T cells. J is TRBJ2-6 and V is TRBV9; D perhaps matches TRBD1 (6 bases). DNA for the CDR3: TGTACCAGCAGCGTAAGTTGGACAGAAACACACTCTGGGGCCAACGTCCTGACTTTC. This sequence encodes CTSSVSWTETHSGANVLTF.